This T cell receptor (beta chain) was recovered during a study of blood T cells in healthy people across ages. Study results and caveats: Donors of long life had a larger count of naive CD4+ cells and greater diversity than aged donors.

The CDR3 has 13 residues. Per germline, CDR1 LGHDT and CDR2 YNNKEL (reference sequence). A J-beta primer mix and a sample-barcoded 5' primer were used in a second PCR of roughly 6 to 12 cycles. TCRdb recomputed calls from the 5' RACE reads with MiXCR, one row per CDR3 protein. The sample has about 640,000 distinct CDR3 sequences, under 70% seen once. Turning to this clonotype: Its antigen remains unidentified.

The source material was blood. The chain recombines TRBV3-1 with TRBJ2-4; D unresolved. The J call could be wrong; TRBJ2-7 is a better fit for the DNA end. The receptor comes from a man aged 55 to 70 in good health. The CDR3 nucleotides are TGTGCCAGCAGCCAAGCTTCCCGCTACGAGCAGTACTTC. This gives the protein CASSQASRYEQYF.